This entry lists 32 T cell receptor beta chains sequenced from one sample in a study of shared clonotypes between healthy human individuals. The repertoire was sequenced with immunoSEQ multiplex PCR; TCRdb's copy has only in-frame clones and lacks some. The sample has approximately 720,000 clones; 92% are singletons. CD8 cells classed as naive were CD45RO-negative and positively selected for CCR7, excluding terminally differentiated effector memory CD45RA+ cells. Specimen: naive CD8+ T cells sorted from blood. Source of these receptors: a man aged 30-40 years in good health.

V gene TRBV7-2 combines with J gene TRBJ1-2; unclear D gene. V was shortened by 7 bases and J by 8 bases, with 14 bases between the two germline ends. This CDR3 spans 12 amino acids. CDR1 and CDR2 (germline): SGHTA, FQGNSA. Written as DNA, the CDR3 is TGTGCCAGCAAAAAGGACCTAACCGGCTACACCTTC. Translation: CASKKDLTGYTF.

CDR3 protein: CASSDGPWPYEQYF. DNA of the CDR3: TGTGCCAGCAGTGACGGGCCGTGGCCCTACGAGCAGTACTTC. The rearrangement joins TRBV6-1 to TRBJ2-7; D ambiguous. V dropped 3 bases and J dropped 2 bases, with 11 bases sitting between them. Germline CDR1 and CDR2: MNHNS and SASEGT. This CDR3 is built from 14 residues.

The J gene is TRBJ2-5, the V gene TRBV6-5, with D tentatively TRBD1 (5 bases). Germline values: CDR1 MNHEY, CDR2 SVGAGI. This CDR3 spans 13 amino acids. The V end was cut by 6 bases, the J end by 2 bases, with 10 bases between. CDR3 region: CASRDTGQETQYF. For the CDR3, the DNA is TGTGCCAGCAGGGACACAGGTCAAGAGACCCAGTACTTC.

The V gene is TRBV28, the J gene TRBJ2-1; 8 nucleotides match TRBD1. This CDR3 is built from 17 residues. Germline assignment: CDR1 MDHEN and CDR2 SYDVKM. V shed 2 bases, J shed 4 bases, and the junction held 10 bases outside the gene matches. CDR3 protein: CASSLGGGTGLYNEQFF. In DNA form, the CDR3 reads TGTGCCAGCAGTTTAGGTGGCGGGACAGGTCTTTACAATGAGCAGTTCTTC.

The chain couples TRBV28 to TRBJ2-1; 10 bases align to TRBD2. Trimming removed 7 bases from V and 8 bases from J; junction bases left unmatched: 11. The germline V gene encodes CDR1 MDHEN and CDR2 SYDVKM. The CDR3 totals 15 residues. The CDR3 nucleotides read TGTGCCAGCACTTCGCTGCTAGCGGGAGACTATGAGCAGTTCTTC. It yields the protein CASTSLLAGDYEQFF.

This chain connects TRBV9 to TRBJ2-7, with D perhaps given as TRBD1 or TRBD2 (5 bases each). The length of the CDR3 is 13 residues. The V end lost 5 bases, the J end lost 2 bases, and 11 bases lay between the germline ends. Germline assignment: CDR1 SGDLS and CDR2 YYNGEE. CDR3 DNA sequence: TGTGCCAGCAGTGGTGGGGGTACCTACGAGCAGTACTTC. It encodes CASSGGGTYEQYF.

The gene calls are TRBV11-2 and TRBJ2-3; D is perhaps TRBD2 (6 bases). The germline V gene encodes CDR1 SGHAT and CDR2 FQNNGV. V was cut by 2 bases and J by 0 bases, with 9 bases left in between. The CDR3 runs 15 residues. The DNA for the CDR3 is TGTGCCAGCAGCTTAAGACTAGGTAGCACAGATACGCAGTATTTT. This codes for CASSLRLGSTDTQYF.

The genes are TRBV27 and TRBJ1-1; 7 nucleotides agree with TRBD1. The germline CDR1 and CDR2 sequences are MNHEY and SMNVEV (reference sequence). The CDR3 covers 13 residues. Germline trimming cut 7 bases from V and 1 base from J; bases unmatched to any gene: 3. The CDR3 loop is CASNRGPNTEAFF. The CDR3 DNA is TGTGCCAGCAATAGGGGGCCGAACACTGAAGCTTTCTTT.

The V and J genes are TRBV28 and TRBJ1-1; 7 positions agree with TRBD1. The germline CDR1 and CDR2 sequences are MDHEN and SYDVKM. The CDR3 is made up of 13 amino acids. The V segment lost 6 bases and the J segment 8 bases; nucleotides outside the gene matches: 9. The CDR3 loop is CASRGTAFREAFF. In nucleotides, the CDR3 is TGTGCCAGCAGGGGGACAGCCTTCCGCGAAGCTTTCTTT.

This chain uses TRBV28 with TRBJ2-1; 9 nucleotides match TRBD1. V lost 1 base to trimming and J lost 0 bases; unmatched junction nucleotides: 1. The CDR3 covers 16 residues. The germline gives CDR1 MDHEN, CDR2 SYDVKM. The CDR3, as DNA: TGTGCCAGCAGTTTATTGGGACAGGGCTCCTACAATGAGCAGTTCTTC. This gives the protein CASSLLGQGSYNEQFF.

V gene TRBV6-6 combines with J gene TRBJ2-7, with TRBD1 matching 9 bases. Germline loops: CDR1 MNHNY, CDR2 SVGAGI (reference sequence). Trimming removed 0 bases from V and 4 bases from J; junction bases left unmatched: 7. The CDR3 is made up of 16 amino acids. CDR3 protein: CASSYSLGQGGYEQYF. The CDR3 nucleotides are TGTGCCAGCAGTTACTCTCTGGGACAGGGTGGATACGAGCAGTACTTC.

The V and J genes are TRBV10-2 and TRBJ2-7, with D possibly being TRBD2 (7 bases). Per germline, CDR1 WSHSY and CDR2 SAAADI. The CDR3 is 14 amino acids. V was shortened by 5 bases and J by 3 bases, with 14 bases between the two germline ends. CDR3 in amino acids: CASSPGGLGYEQYF. The CDR3 DNA reads as TGCGCCAGCAGTCCGGGGGGCTTGGGCTACGAGCAGTACTTC.

The V call is TRBV7-9, the J call TRBJ2-3; 9 nucleotides align to TRBD2. V shed 2 bases and J 0 bases; nucleotides not matched to a gene: 3. The CDR3 is 16 amino acids. Per the germline V gene, CDR1 is SEHNR and CDR2 is FQNEAQ (reference sequence). Written as DNA, the CDR3 is TGTGCCAGCAGCTTACGACTAGCGGAGAGCACAGATACGCAGTATTTT. This codes for CASSLRLAESTDTQYF.

The DNA of the CDR3 is TGTGCCAGCAGTTTAAGTTTCGGGGGACAGTACAATGAGCAGTTCTTC. Protein sequence: CASSLSFGGQYNEQFF. The chain carries TRBV28 and TRBJ2-1, with a tentative D call TRBD1 (7 bases). The CDR3 covers 16 residues. The germline gives CDR1 MDHEN, CDR2 SYDVKM. V shed 2 bases and J shed 4 bases, with 15 bases lying between them. Full variable domain (rest looked up from reference TRBV28 and TRBJ2-1): DVKVTQSSRYLVKRTGEKVFLECVQDMDHENMFWYRQDPGLGLRLIYFSYDVKMKEKGDIPEGYSVSREKKERFSLILESASTNQTSMYLCASSLSFGGQYNEQFFGPGTRLTVL.

This chain uses TRBV6-5 with TRBJ1-1; tentatively, D is TRBD1 (5 bases). V was clipped by 3 bases and J by 1 base, with 9 bases between them. The CDR3 length is 14 residues. Germline-derived CDR1 and CDR2 are MNHEY and SVGAGI. The CDR3 loop reads CASSYQGRNTEAFF. The CDR3 region has the DNA TGTGCCAGCAGTTATCAGGGAAGGAACACTGAAGCTTTCTTT.

The CDR3 reads CASSDNMRQGHYEQYF. CDR3 nucleotide sequence: TGTGCCAGCAGCGACAATATGAGGCAGGGTCACTACGAGCAGTACTTC. The chain is built from TRBV7-8 and TRBJ2-7, with a weak D call TRBD1 (5 bases). V gave up 5 bases and J gave up 3 bases, with 20 bases separating them. The CDR3 sequence is 16 residues long. Germline CDR1 SGHVS, CDR2 FQNEAQ. Full variable domain (rest looked up from reference TRBV7-8 and TRBJ2-7): GAGVSQSPRYKVAKRGQDVALRCDPISGHVSLFWYQQALGQGPEFLTYFQNEAQLDKSGLPSDRFFAERPEGSVSTLKIQRTQQEDSAVYLCASSDNMRQGHYEQYFGPGTRLTVT.

The V call is TRBV7-9, the J call TRBJ2-1, with 9 bases identical to TRBD1. V lost 7 bases to trimming and J lost 7 bases; unmatched junction nucleotides: 8. The CDR3 runs to 14 residues. The V gene's germline CDR1 is SEHNR and CDR2 FQNEAQ (reference sequence). CDR3 region: CASIAGTGRNEQFF. The CDR3 DNA is TGTGCCAGCATCGCCGGGACAGGGAGGAATGAGCAGTTCTTC.

The chain combines TRBV11-1 with TRBJ1-1; no definite D call. Between the trimmed V and J ends, which lost 1 base and 4 bases, there was a span of 7 bases. The CDR3 length is 13 residues. Germline CDR1 reads SGHAT; CDR2 reads FQDESV (reference sequence). CDR3 DNA sequence: TGTGCCAGCAGCTTAGGGGTTTTCACTGAAGCTTTCTTT. This codes for CASSLGVFTEAFF.

This clone was detected only a few times. This chain connects TRBV7-9 to TRBJ2-5; TRBD1 agrees at 7 bases. The CDR3 has 14 residues. Germline V gene sequence: CDR1 SEHNR, CDR2 FQNEAQ (reference sequence). Unmatched junction bases numbered 5, after V lost 6 bases and J lost 1 base. The CDR3 sequence: CASRETGTQETQYF. CDR3 coding DNA: TGTGCCAGCAGGGAGACAGGGACCCAAGAGACCCAGTACTTC.

With regard to this clone: Additional DNA sequences in this sample encode the identical CDR3. DNA of the CDR3: TGCAGCGTTGATCCGGGAGGCTCCTACGAGCAGTACTTC. It yields the protein CSVDPGGSYEQYF. This chain connects TRBV29-1 to TRBJ2-7; 7 bases map to TRBD2. Germline CDR1 SQVTM, CDR2 ANQGSEA. The CDR3 sequence is 13 residues long. V shed 3 bases, J shed 0 bases, and the junction held 2 bases outside the gene matches.

The chain joins TRBV4-1 to TRBJ1-4; D ambiguous. The germline V gene has CDR1 MGHRA and CDR2 YSYEKL. CDR3 length: 15 residues. Trimming shortened V by 5 bases and J by 6 bases, and 16 bases separated the two germline ends. CDR3 sequence (DNA): TGCGCCAGCAGCTTGGACCTCGGAGGCTATGAAAAACTGTTTTTT. This translates into CASSLDLGGYEKLFF.

The chain employs TRBV10-2 and TRBJ2-5, with D perhaps TRBD1 (6 bases). Germline V gives CDR1 WSHSY, CDR2 SAAADI. Trimming cost V 4 bases and J 1 base, with 16 bases left between them. This CDR3 spans 16 amino acids. This chain's CDR3 is CASSAQTGRIQETQYF. The DNA of the CDR3 is TGCGCCAGCAGTGCACAAACAGGGCGAATCCAAGAGACCCAGTACTTC.

This chain uses TRBV5-8 with TRBJ2-1; the match to TRBD2 covers 11 bases. The length of the CDR3 is 17 residues. Germline assignment: CDR1 SGHTS and CDR2 YDEGEE. Trimming cost V 0 bases and J 3 bases; bases outside gene matches: 5. The CDR3 DNA reads TGTGCCAGCAGCTTGGCCACGGGGACTAGCGGCTACAATGAGCAGTTCTTC. Its translation is CASSLATGTSGYNEQFF.

V gene TRBV4-1 combines with J gene TRBJ2-1, with a possible D match to TRBD2 (6 bases). CDR3 length: 12 amino acids. V lost 3 bases and J 14 bases, leaving 14 bases between the germline ends. CDR1 and CDR2 from the germline V gene are MGHRA and YSYEKL. The CDR3 DNA reads TGCGCCAGCAGCCAGTGGGGGGTTCCTGAGTTCTTC. Translating gives CASSQWGVPEFF.

The chain has TRBV11-2 and TRBJ2-1; tentatively, D is TRBD1 or TRBD2 (5 bases each). Per germline, CDR1 SGHAT and CDR2 FQNNGV. The CDR3 consists of 15 residues. V shed 0 bases and J shed 7 bases, with 13 bases lying between them. In DNA form, the CDR3 reads TGTGCCAGCAGCTTAGATCGAGGGGAAGGGAATGAGCAGTTCTTC. This codes for CASSLDRGEGNEQFF. The full variable domain, completed using reference TRBV11-2 and TRBJ2-1, is EAGVAQSPRYKIIEKRQSVAFWCNPISGHATLYWYQQILGQGPKLLIQFQNNGVVDDSQLPKDRFSAERLKGVDSTLKIQPAKLEDSAVYLCASSLDRGEGNEQFFGPGTRLTVL.

Note on this clone: Other nucleotide sequences from this sample produce the same CDR3. The chain joins TRBV9 to TRBJ2-5; no reliable D call. Trimming stripped 3 bases from V and 5 bases from J, with 8 bases between. Germline lookup yields CDR1 SGDLS and CDR2 YYNGEE. The CDR3 loop spans 12 amino acids. This CDR3 reads CASSGPRETQYF. The CDR3 DNA reads as TGTGCCAGCAGCGGACCAAGGGAGACCCAGTACTTC.

CDR3 sequence (DNA): TGTGCCAGCAGTGAACGGACTCAAGAGACCCAGTACTTC. It translates to CASSERTQETQYF. The J gene is TRBJ2-5, the V gene TRBV25-1, with a weak D call TRBD2 (5 bases). This CDR3 spans 13 amino acids. Germline loops: CDR1 MGHDK, CDR2 SYGVNS. Deletions cut 2 bases from V and 2 bases from J, with 6 bases between.

The V gene is TRBV2, the J gene TRBJ2-1; no clear D. Germline lookup yields CDR1 SNHLY and CDR2 FYNNEI. The V end lost 3 bases, the J end lost 8 bases, and 5 bases lay between the germline ends. This CDR3 is 11 amino acids long. The CDR3 bases are TGTGCCAGCAGTGACTCGTATGAGCAGTTCTTC. It yields the protein CASSDSYEQFF.

This sequence joins TRBV19 and TRBJ1-1; D possibly corresponds to TRBD1 (5 bases). Germline V CDR1 and CDR2: LNHDA, SQIVND (reference sequence). CDR3 length: 16 residues. V was clipped by 3 bases and J by 1 base, with 15 bases between them. CDR3 sequence: CASSIHPPTENTEAFF. The CDR3 DNA reads as TGTGCCAGTAGTATTCACCCCCCGACAGAGAACACTGAAGCTTTCTTT.

J is TRBJ2-7 and V is TRBV19; D may be TRBD1 (6 bases). The ends were cut back, 5 bases at V and 3 bases at J, with 14 bases in the middle. CDR1 is LNHDA, CDR2 SQIVND, per germline (reference sequence). The CDR3 length is 14 residues. The CDR3 loop is CASSAVQGRYEQYF. The CDR3 nucleotides read TGTGCCAGTAGTGCCGTACAGGGTCGCTACGAGCAGTACTTC.

The chain is built from TRBV28 and TRBJ1-2; 7 positions agree with TRBD1. This CDR3 contains 13 residues. The germline V gene has CDR1 MDHEN and CDR2 SYDVKM. V trimming: 3 bases; J trimming: 6 bases; junction bases outside the gene matches: 4. The CDR3 nucleotides read TGTGCCAGCAGTTTCAGGGGGTCCGATGGCTACACCTTC. Its protein is CASSFRGSDGYTF.

This clone was seen only once. With a much larger clone just one base away, this may be a read error. The V call is TRBV10-3, the J call TRBJ2-1; 8 bases map to TRBD2. Unmatched junction bases numbered 0, after V lost 2 bases and J lost 0 bases. CDR3 length: 15 residues. Germline V CDR1 and CDR2: ENHRY, SYGVKD. DNA of the CDR3: TGTGCCATCAGTGAGACTAGCGGCTCCTACAATGAGCAGTTCTTC. Protein product: CAISETSGSYNEQFF.